Each of the 4 T cell receptor beta chains below was sequenced from the same sample in a study of control samples from healthy donors and cancer patients. The method was immunoSEQ multiplex PCR; TCRdb's version includes in-frame clones alone and lacks a portion of them. The data contain 150,000 to 200,000 clones, around 91% of them singletons. The sample taken for sequencing was blood. The receptors were gathered from a woman younger than 45 in good health.

This chain connects TRBV28 to TRBJ1-2, with D perhaps TRBD1 (5 bases). CDR3 length: 12 residues. With 4 bases removed from V and 4 bases from J, the gap between germline ends came to 7 bases. The germline CDR1 and CDR2 sequences are MDHEN and SYDVKM. CDR3: CASSSGIYGYTF. Here the CDR3 DNA reads TGTGCCAGCAGTTCAGGGATCTATGGCTACACCTTC.

Only a few counts were recorded for this clone. The chain carries TRBV6-6 and TRBJ1-1, with 8 nucleotides matching TRBD1. The trim removed 8 bases at V and 5 bases at J, leaving 13 bases unmatched. CDR1 MNHNY and CDR2 SVGAGI come from the germline V gene (reference sequence). The CDR3 is 15 residues long. The CDR3 DNA reads as TGTGCCAGCGGTCACCAGAACAGGGGGAGAACTGAAGCTTTCTTT. Its translation: CASGHQNRGRTEAFF.

The chain carries TRBV12-3 or TRBV12-4 and TRBJ1-1; no definite D call. The V end was cut by 3 bases, the J end by 3 bases, with 8 bases between. CDR3 length equals 13 residues. CDR3 nucleotide sequence: TGTGCCAGCAGTTTCCGGTGGGACACTGAAGCTTTCTTT. Translated: CASSFRWDTEAFF.

A note on this clone: The same CDR3 can be traced to other DNA sequences in this sample. This sequence joins TRBV19 and TRBJ1-3, with D unresolved. Looked up from germline, CDR1 is LNHDA and CDR2 is SQIVND (reference sequence). The length of the CDR3 is 16 residues. V was clipped by 5 bases and J by 0 bases, with 14 bases between them. In DNA, the CDR3 is TGTGCCAGTAGTTCTCTAACTCTAAGCTCTGGAAACACCATATATTTT. This translates into CASSSLTLSSGNTIYF.